These 25 T cell receptor beta chains share one sample of origin, sequenced in a study of cytomegalovirus exposure and HLA in healthy donors. The PCR was carried out with 60 Vbeta primers and 13 Jbeta primers. Method: immunoSEQ multiplex PCR; TCRdb's copy keeps in-frame clones and lacks some. The repertoire consists of about 200,000 clones, with about 78% occurring once and the leading ten covering 3.8%. Sequencing was performed on PBMCs. Every receptor here comes from a male donor in good health and CMV-seronegative.

The chain employs TRBV19 and TRBJ1-5; D is uncertain. From germline, CDR1 is LNHDA and CDR2 SQIVND (reference sequence). This CDR3 contains 16 residues. The V end was cut by 5 bases, the J end by 0 bases, with 14 bases between. The CDR3 coding sequence is TGTGCCAGTAGTGACCTAGGCGGATATAGCAATCAGCCCCAGCATTTT. It translates to CASSDLGGYSNQPQHF.

Here the CDR3 DNA reads TGTGCCAGCGCCGGTAATTACGAGCAGTACTTC. Translated: CASAGNYEQYF. The chain employs TRBV6-5 and TRBJ2-7; D gene uncertain. V lost 8 bases and J lost 4, with 9 bases in between. This CDR3 is 11 amino acids long. Germline-derived CDR1 and CDR2 are MNHEY and SVGAGI.

This rearrangement joins TRBV25-1 to TRBJ1-4; 9 bases agree with TRBD1. The CDR3 contains 16 residues. Germline V CDR1 and CDR2: MGHDK, SYGVNS. V trimming: 1 base; J trimming: 6 bases; junction bases outside the gene matches: 6. DNA of the CDR3: TGTGCCAGCAGTGAATTCGGCCGGACAGGGGATGAAAAACTGTTTTTT. Protein: CASSEFGRTGDEKLFF.

The chain links TRBV9 to TRBJ2-5; D is perhaps TRBD2 (6 bases). The germline V gene encodes CDR1 SGDLS and CDR2 YYNGEE. The CDR3 is 19 amino acids. The V gene lost 3 bases and the J gene lost 2 bases, with 26 bases spanning the gap. CDR3 bases: TGTGCCAGCAGCGCCGGGAGAATTGGGACCGCACTGCGACAAGAGACCCAGTACTTC. As protein: CASSAGRIGTALRQETQYF.

The chain carries TRBV7-9 and TRBJ2-7, with D possibly TRBD2 on 6 matching bases. V lost 5 bases and J 6 bases, leaving 23 bases between the germline ends. Germline CDR1 and CDR2: SEHNR and FQNEAQ (reference sequence). This CDR3 contains 16 residues. CDR3 loop: CASSREPGLPIFEQYF. The CDR3 DNA is TGTGCCAGCAGCCGGGAGCCGGGACTCCCTATTTTCGAGCAGTACTTC.

This chain connects TRBV7-8 to TRBJ2-2; TRBD2 agrees at 13 bases. The CDR3 spans 16 residues. V lost 5 bases and J lost 4; bases outside the gene matches: 4. Germline assignment: CDR1 SGHVS and CDR2 FQNEAQ. CDR3 sequence (DNA): TGTGCCAGCAGCGGTGGGACTAGCGGGATCACCGGGGAGCTGTTTTTT. It specifies CASSGGTSGITGELFF.

This CDR3 is CASSSRQRATGNEQFF. The DNA of the CDR3 is TGTGCCAGCAGCTCGAGACAGCGGGCCACTGGAAATGAGCAGTTCTTC. This chain uses TRBV7-2 with TRBJ2-1; a possible D gene is TRBD2 (6 bases). Germline V gene data show CDR1 as SGHTA and CDR2 as FQGNSA. The CDR3 totals 16 residues. V lost 4 bases and J 7 bases, leaving 20 bases between the germline ends.

The chain employs TRBV19 and TRBJ1-2; 8 bases match TRBD1. CDR3 length equals 15 residues. The germline CDR1 and CDR2 sequences are LNHDA and SQIVND (reference sequence). The V segment lost 3 bases and the J segment 5 bases; nucleotides outside the gene matches: 8. In DNA form, the CDR3 reads TGTGCCAGTAGTATCCCCCGCAGGGGGCTGTATGGCTACACCTTC. This sequence encodes CASSIPRRGLYGYTF.

This chain joins TRBV5-1 and TRBJ2-2; 7 nucleotides align to TRBD2. The CDR3 has 18 residues. Germline loops: CDR1 SGHRS, CDR2 YFSETQ. Trimming took 1 base from V and 0 from J; bases not matched to a gene: 9. The CDR3, as DNA: TGCGCCAGCAGCTTGACGGCTAGCGGAAGCGCGAACACCGGGGAGCTGTTTTTT. The encoded protein is CASSLTASGSANTGELFF.

The rearrangement uses TRBV19 and TRBJ1-1; 9 bases are a match to TRBD1. The CDR3 is made up of 13 amino acids. The J segment lost 5 bases and the V segment lost 3 bases, leaving 1 base of the junction unmatched. Germline-derived CDR1 and CDR2 are LNHDA and SQIVND (reference sequence). CDR3 protein: CASSMTGGTEAFF. The CDR3 bases are TGTGCCAGTAGTATGACAGGGGGGACTGAAGCTTTCTTT.

The sample holds one count of this clone. The same CDR3 also results from other DNA sequences found in this sample. The V call is TRBV29-1, the J call TRBJ1-2; TRBD1 matches 10 bases. This CDR3 is 14 amino acids long. Looked up from germline, CDR1 is SQVTM and CDR2 is ANQGSEA. Trimming cost V 1 base and J 8 bases; bases outside gene matches: 7. DNA of the CDR3: TGCAGCGTTGAAGCGGGACAGGGGACAGGCGGCTACACCTTC. It specifies CSVEAGQGTGGYTF.

The CDR3 coding sequence is TGTGCCAGCAGTTTAGGGACAGGGTACACTGAAGCTTTCTTT. Protein sequence: CASSLGTGYTEAFF. This rearrangement joins TRBV28 to TRBJ1-1, with TRBD1 matching 9 bases. The V and J ends lost 2 bases and 3 bases, in that order; junction bases with no gene match: 1. Looked up from germline, CDR1 is MDHEN and CDR2 is SYDVKM. This CDR3 comprises 14 residues.

The chain employs TRBV5-1 and TRBJ2-1; weak D call: TRBD2 (6 bases). CDR3 length: 13 residues. Germline-derived CDR1 and CDR2 are SGHRS and YFSETQ. Trimming took off 0 bases at V and 7 bases at J, with 8 bases between the two ends. CDR3 coding DNA: TGCGCCAGCAGCTTGGGGACTACTAATGAGCAGTTCTTC. Amino acid sequence: CASSLGTTNEQFF.

This clone was counted a few times. The J gene is TRBJ2-7, the V gene TRBV6-1; the D gene is possibly TRBD2 (5 bases). Germline loops: CDR1 MNHNS, CDR2 SASEGT. Trimming pared 5 bases from V and 3 bases from J, leaving 17 bases between. The CDR3 contains 15 residues. For the CDR3, the DNA is TGTGCCAGCAGTCGGGGTCGCCCCCCGCACTACGAGCAGTACTTC. This translates into CASSRGRPPHYEQYF.

This clone was picked up a small number of times. This chain connects TRBV4-1 to TRBJ1-5; D possibly corresponds to TRBD1 (5 bases). Germline lookup yields CDR1 MGHRA and CDR2 YSYEKL. V dropped 5 bases and J dropped 3 bases, with 11 bases sitting between them. This CDR3 is 14 amino acids long. The CDR3 loop reads CASSRGGVNQPQHF. CDR3 DNA: TGCGCCAGCAGCAGAGGAGGGGTCAATCAGCCCCAGCATTTT.

The chain is built from TRBV18 and TRBJ2-2; D not resolved. Per the germline V gene, CDR1 is KGHSH and CDR2 is LQKENI. V lost 4 bases and J 5 bases, leaving 11 bases between the germline ends. The CDR3 is made up of 14 amino acids. The CDR3 sequence is CASSQLEKTGELFF. Here the CDR3 DNA reads TGTGCCAGCTCACAGTTAGAGAAAACCGGGGAGCTGTTTTTT.

J is TRBJ2-1 and V is TRBV19; 10 bases are shared with TRBD2. Germline CDR1 reads LNHDA; CDR2 reads SQIVND (reference sequence). V gave up 5 bases and J gave up 6 bases; unmatched junction bases: 13. The length of the CDR3 is 17 residues. This CDR3 reads CASSPGVAGGRINEQFF. CDR3 in DNA: TGTGCCAGTAGTCCAGGGGTAGCGGGAGGTCGTATCAATGAGCAGTTCTTC.

This clone occurred once. The J gene is TRBJ2-1, the V gene TRBV13; 13 nucleotides align to TRBD2. The CDR3 loop spans 20 amino acids. The germline CDR1 and CDR2 sequences are PRHDT and FYEKMQ (reference sequence). V was pared by 5 bases and J by 4 bases, with 17 bases of the junction left unmatched. The CDR3 loop reads CASSSTGATGLAGAYNEQFF. In nucleotides, the CDR3 is TGTGCCAGCAGCAGTACGGGCGCCACTGGACTAGCGGGGGCTTACAATGAGCAGTTCTTC.

CDR3 region: CASSIRWVAGNEQYF. The CDR3 nucleotides are TGTGCCAGTAGTATAAGGTGGGTAGCGGGAAACGAGCAGTACTTC. The V gene is TRBV19, the J gene TRBJ2-7; 8 bases map to TRBD2. V shed 2 bases, J shed 5 bases, and the junction held 8 bases outside the gene matches. Germline V lookup: CDR1 LNHDA, CDR2 SQIVND (reference sequence). The CDR3 extends over 15 amino acids. The whole variable domain, remainder taken from reference TRBV19 and TRBJ2-7, is DGGITQSPKYLFRKEGQNVTLSCEQNLNHDAMYWYRQDPGQGLRLIYYSQIVNDFQKGDIAEGYSVSREKKESFPLTVTSAQKNPTAFYLCASSIRWVAGNEQYFGPGTRLTVT.

The chain has TRBV5-4 and TRBJ2-5, with 11 bases that match TRBD1. The J call could be wrong; TRBJ2-7 is a better fit for the DNA end. The CDR3 length is 13 residues. The germline V gene has CDR1 SGHNT and CDR2 YYREEE (reference sequence). The CDR3 spells CASTGTGGYEQYF. CDR3 coding DNA: TGTGCCAGCACCGGGACAGGGGGCTACGAGCAGTACTTC.

The V gene is TRBV7-9, the J gene TRBJ1-5; the D is unclear. The CDR3 is made up of 14 amino acids. The V end lost 1 base, the J end lost 1 base, and 5 bases lay between the germline ends. CDR1 is SEHNR, CDR2 FQNEAQ, per germline (reference sequence). The CDR3 loop is CASSLESSNQPQHF. In DNA, the CDR3 is TGTGCCAGCAGCTTAGAATCGAGCAATCAGCCCCAGCATTTT.

This clone was detected only a few times. The chain couples TRBV11-2 to TRBJ2-5; 8 positions match TRBD1. The germline V gene encodes CDR1 SGHAT and CDR2 FQNNGV. CDR3 size: 14 residues. With 3 bases clipped from V and 4 bases from J, the junction kept 4 bases outside the gene matches. CDR3 nucleotides: TGTGCCAGCAGCTTCGGAACAGGGGGAGAGACCCAGTACTTC. Translating gives CASSFGTGGETQYF.

The chain carries TRBV10-3 and TRBJ1-2, with TRBD1 matching 9 bases. CDR1 ENHRY and CDR2 SYGVKD come from the germline V gene. The CDR3 has 13 residues. Trimming took 9 bases from V and 0 from J; bases not matched to a gene: 2. The CDR3 region has the DNA TGTGCCATGGGACAGGGAGCTAACTATGGCTACACCTTC. It translates to CAMGQGANYGYTF.

In regard to this clone: Mismatch with germline at one junction end may stem from a read error. The CDR3 bases are TGTTCCAGCACTAATTTAGCGGGCTTCAATGAGCAGTTCTTC. Residues: CSSTNLAGFNEQFF. The chain uses TRBV7-9 and TRBJ2-1; TRBD2 matches 7 bases. CDR1 is SEHNR, CDR2 FQNEAQ, per germline (reference sequence). The CDR3 is made up of 14 amino acids. The entire variable domain, with the rest obtained from reference TRBV7-9 and TRBJ2-1, is as follows: DTGVSQNPRHKITKRGQNVTFRCDPISEHNRLYWYRQTLGQGPEFLTYFQNEAQLEKSRLLSDRFSAERPKGSFSTLEIQRTEQGDSAMYLCSSTNLAGFNEQFFGPGTRLTVL.

The rearrangement joins TRBV5-4 to TRBJ1-6, with a weak D call TRBD1 (5 bases). The CDR3 spans 13 residues. V lost 7 bases, J lost 5 bases, and 10 bases lay in between. Germline CDR1 is SGHNT and CDR2 is YYREEE (reference sequence). Here the CDR3 reads CASGRVDNSPLHF. CDR3 coding DNA: TGTGCCAGCGGCAGGGTCGATAATTCACCCCTCCACTTT.